This entry concerns a single T cell receptor (beta chain). Its antigen is still unknown. This sample stems from a study of T-cell reconstitution after alpha-beta-depleted transplantation in children. TCRbeta library construction was performed incorporating unique molecular identifiers. One entry per CDR3 protein, called by TCRdb with MiXCR from the PCR reads. The sample lists around 8,600 distinct CDR3 sequences, roughly 18% occurring once. CDR3 length: 14 amino acids. V lost 3 bases, J lost 2 bases, and 7 bases lay in between. In germline, CDR1 is SGHAT, CDR2 FQNNGV. Study-wide results and limits: When one year had passed after transplant, most T-cell counts and diversity came from newly produced T cells. It was surviving recipient T cells and thymic progenitors that gave some patients high TCRbeta diversity at day 60.

Specimen: PBMCs, mostly from graft donor cells, collected 60 days after TCRalphabeta/CD19-depleted stem cell transplant. This sequence originates from a girl under three years old who had a stem cell transplant for combined immunodeficiency, so the T cells may come from the graft donor. The chain recombines TRBV11-2 with TRBJ2-2; D call uncertain. CDR3 amino acids: CASSFSTNTGELFF. CDR3 DNA: TGTGCCAGCAGCTTTTCCACAAACACCGGGGAGCTGTTTTTT.